These 22 T cell receptor beta chains originate from one sample sequenced in a study of CD8 T cells in Susac syndrome. RNA totalling about 0.45 to 1 ug underwent reverse transcription with random hexamers. TCRdb re-called the immunoSEQ multiplex PCR reads through MiXCR, storing one row per CDR3 protein. The table has 100,000 to 150,000 distinct CDR3 sequences, roughly 96% seen once. The specimen was CD4+ T cells from PBMCs. The receptor set was obtained from a human donor in good health.

This chain links TRBV4-1 with TRBJ1-5; unclear D gene. Germline V CDR1 and CDR2: MGHRA, YSYEKL. The CDR3 runs 16 residues. The V end was cut by 0 bases, the J end by 3 bases, with 12 bases between. CDR3 residues: CASSQDPTTPNQPQHF. CDR3 nucleotide sequence: TGCGCCAGCAGCCAAGATCCGACTACCCCCAATCAGCCCCAGCATTTT.

The V and J genes are TRBV15 and TRBJ2-1; TRBD1 aligns across 8 bases. J was trimmed by 13 bases and V by 4 bases; bases with no gene match: 9. The V gene's germline CDR1 is LNHNV and CDR2 YYDKDF (reference sequence). The CDR3 is 13 residues long. The CDR3 here is CATSMTGERLQFF. The CDR3 bases are TGTGCCACCAGCATGACAGGGGAGCGACTTCAGTTCTTC.

This clonotype appeared a single time. The V call is TRBV6-1, the J call TRBJ1-5; no reliable D call. Trimming stripped 5 bases from V and 1 base from J, with 6 bases between. Germline V gene lookup returns CDR1 MNHNS and CDR2 SASEGT. This CDR3 region has 13 residues. The CDR3 protein is CASSSISNQPQHF. In DNA form, the CDR3 reads TGTGCCAGCAGTTCGATAAGCAATCAGCCCCAGCATTTT.

The gene calls are TRBV2 and TRBJ2-5; TRBD2 aligns across 7 bases. The germline V gene has CDR1 SNHLY and CDR2 FYNNEI. The CDR3 totals 12 residues. With 10 bases clipped from V and 4 bases from J, the junction kept 6 bases outside the gene matches. The DNA for the CDR3 is TGTGCCACGGCGGGGGTTGGAGAGACCCAGTACTTC. Residues: CATAGVGETQYF.

The chain uses TRBV12-3 or TRBV12-4 and TRBJ2-3; no clear D. This CDR3 region has 13 residues. Trimming removed 4 bases from V and 4 bases from J, with 9 bases in between. The CDR3 reads CASSSRNADTQYF. CDR3 nucleotide sequence: TGTGCCAGCAGTTCCCGGAATGCAGATACGCAGTATTTT.

V usage is TRBV9 and J usage is TRBJ1-2; 10 positions match TRBD1. This CDR3 is built from 13 residues. After removal of 2 bases from V and 8 bases from J, the junction contained 3 bases not matched to a gene. Germline values: CDR1 SGDLS, CDR2 YYNGEE. CDR3 loop: CASSVGTGVGYTF. CDR3 DNA: TGTGCCAGCAGCGTGGGGACAGGGGTCGGCTACACCTTC.

The chain couples TRBV24-1 to TRBJ2-7; D not resolved. Germline V lookup: CDR1 KGHDR, CDR2 SFDVKD. Trimming shortened V by 2 bases and J by 1 base, and 5 bases separated the two germline ends. The CDR3 sequence is 13 residues long. The CDR3: CATSDYRSYEQYF. The CDR3 DNA is TGTGCCACCAGTGATTATCGGTCCTACGAGCAGTACTTC.

This chain uses TRBV19 with TRBJ2-7; D is ambiguous. Germline V gives CDR1 LNHDA, CDR2 SQIVND (reference sequence). The V end lost 1 base, the J end lost 1 base, and 8 bases lay between the germline ends. This CDR3 has 14 residues. The CDR3 DNA reads TGTGCCAGTAGTATAGTCGCCAGTTCCTACGAGCAGTACTTC. It yields the protein CASSIVASSYEQYF.

The rearrangement joins TRBV3-1 to TRBJ2-5, with a tentative D call TRBD2 (6 bases). The ends were cut back, 1 base at V and 0 bases at J, with 12 bases in the middle. This CDR3 comprises 16 residues. Germline CDR1 and CDR2: LGHDT and YNNKEL (reference sequence). The CDR3 loop reads CASSQGLAYHQETQYF. The CDR3 nucleotides read TGTGCCAGCAGCCAAGGTCTAGCGTACCACCAAGAGACCCAGTACTTC.

This clonotype was detected once. The V and J genes are TRBV20-1 and TRBJ1-5; TRBD1 aligns across 10 bases. The CDR3 consists of 13 residues. Germline CDR1 DFQATT, CDR2 SNEGSKA (reference sequence). The junction had 8 bases not matched to a gene; V was cut back by 6 bases and J by 9 bases. The DNA for the CDR3 is TGCAGTGCCACCGGGACAGGGGTAGGGCCCCAGCATTTT. This sequence encodes CSATGTGVGPQHF.

This CDR3 is CSVEGTGVYEQYF. In DNA, the CDR3 is TGCAGCGTTGAAGGGACAGGGGTCTACGAGCAGTACTTC. The chain links TRBV29-1 to TRBJ2-7; 9 bases agree with TRBD1. Germline values: CDR1 SQVTM, CDR2 ANQGSEA. V lost 1 base to trimming and J lost 3 bases; unmatched junction nucleotides: 1. This CDR3 region has 13 residues.

The rearrangement links TRBV28 to TRBJ2-1; D may match TRBD1 or TRBD2 (5 bases each). Germline-derived CDR1 and CDR2 are MDHEN and SYDVKM. This CDR3 is built from 14 residues. The V and J ends lost 6 bases and 4 bases respectively, with 13 bases between them. CDR3 loop: CASRPPGPYNEQFF. As DNA, the CDR3 is TGTGCCAGCAGGCCGCCGGGACCTTACAATGAGCAGTTCTTC.

The table lists this clonotype with a count of one. V gene TRBV18 combines with J gene TRBJ1-5; D not resolved. The germline V gene has CDR1 KGHSH and CDR2 LQKENI. The germline V and J ends were trimmed by 2 bases and 1 base, with 15 bases remaining between them. The CDR3 covers 17 residues. The CDR3 spells CASSPGLGLRSNQPQHF. The DNA for the CDR3 is TGTGCCAGCTCACCAGGTTTAGGGTTGAGGAGCAATCAGCCCCAGCATTTT. Supplemented by reference TRBV18 and TRBJ1-5, the full variable domain reads NAGVMQNPRHLVRRRGQEARLRCSPMKGHSHVYWYRQLPEEGLKFMVYLQKENIIDESGMPKERFSAEFPKEGPSILRIQQVVRGDSAAYFCASSPGLGLRSNQPQHFGDGTRLSIL.

J is TRBJ1-1 and V is TRBV7-2; tentative D call: TRBD1 (5 bases). There are 14 residues in the CDR3. In germline, CDR1 is SGHTA, CDR2 FQGNSA. V dropped 2 bases and J dropped 4 bases, with 11 bases sitting between them. The CDR3 here is CASSLIAGSTEAFF. The CDR3 DNA is TGTGCCAGCAGCTTAATCGCAGGGAGCACTGAAGCTTTCTTT.

This chain connects TRBV28 to TRBJ2-7; TRBD1 is a possible D gene (5 bases). The germline CDR1 and CDR2 sequences are MDHEN and SYDVKM. The V and J ends lost 5 bases and 0 bases respectively, with 11 bases between them. CDR3 length: 14 amino acids. The CDR3: CASSQRQLSYEQYF. CDR3 in DNA: TGTGCCAGCAGTCAACGACAGCTCTCCTACGAGCAGTACTTC.

This clonotype was recorded once. The chain combines TRBV5-1 with TRBJ1-4; D may be TRBD1 (6 bases). The V and J ends lost 0 bases and 5 bases respectively, with 11 bases between them. Germline lookup yields CDR1 SGHRS and CDR2 YFSETQ. CDR3 length: 15 residues. The CDR3 region has the DNA TGCGCCAGCAGCTTGGCCGACAGGCAGAATGAAAAACTGTTTTTT. It specifies CASSLADRQNEKLFF.

This rearrangement joins TRBV6-6 to TRBJ2-1, with a weak D call TRBD2 (6 bases). The V gene's germline CDR1 is MNHNY and CDR2 SVGAGI (reference sequence). This CDR3 comprises 15 residues. Trimming cost V 0 bases and J 5 bases, with 11 bases left between them. The CDR3: CASSYSKLANNEQFF. DNA of the CDR3: TGTGCCAGCAGTTACTCGAAGCTAGCGAACAATGAGCAGTTCTTC.

The chain links TRBV12-3 or TRBV12-4 to TRBJ1-2, with D unresolved. The CDR3 spans 11 residues. Trimming shortened V by 6 bases and J by 4 bases, and 6 bases separated the two germline ends. CDR3 protein: CASSTFYGYTF. The CDR3 DNA sequence: TGTGCCAGCAGCACCTTCTATGGCTACACCTTC.

This sequence joins TRBV7-2 and TRBJ2-2, with 10 bases fitting TRBD2. The germline CDR1 and CDR2 sequences are SGHTA and FQGNSA. This CDR3 comprises 16 residues. Trimming at V came to 0 bases and at J to 5 bases, leaving 3 bases not matched to a gene. This chain's CDR3 is CASSLAPSGSTGELFF. DNA of the CDR3: TGTGCCAGCAGCTTAGCACCTAGCGGGAGTACCGGGGAGCTGTTTTTT.

The chain couples TRBV20-1 to TRBJ2-7; D unclear. Trimming stripped 4 bases from V and 2 bases from J, with 9 bases between. Germline V gene data show CDR1 as DFQATT and CDR2 as SNEGSKA (reference sequence). The CDR3 runs to 12 residues. CDR3 nucleotide sequence: TGCAGTGCTACCTATGGGGCCTACGAGCAGTACTTC. This translates into CSATYGAYEQYF.

The chain combines TRBV3-1 with TRBJ2-7; D is uncertain. There are 11 residues in the CDR3. The V gene's germline CDR1 is LGHDT and CDR2 YNNKEL (reference sequence). The V gene lost 5 bases and the J gene lost 0 bases, with 2 bases spanning the gap. CDR3 sequence (DNA): TGTGCCAGCAGCGACTCCTACGAGCAGTACTTC. Its protein product is CASSDSYEQYF.

The rearrangement uses TRBV20-1 and TRBJ2-5; D is possibly TRBD2 (6 bases). Trimming shortened V by 5 bases and J by 5 bases, and 15 bases separated the two germline ends. This CDR3 comprises 13 residues. Per the germline V gene, CDR1 is DFQATT and CDR2 is SNEGSKA (reference sequence). The CDR3 nucleotides read TGCAGTGCTCCCCCGGGGGTAGGGGAGACCCAGTACTTC. As protein: CSAPPGVGETQYF.